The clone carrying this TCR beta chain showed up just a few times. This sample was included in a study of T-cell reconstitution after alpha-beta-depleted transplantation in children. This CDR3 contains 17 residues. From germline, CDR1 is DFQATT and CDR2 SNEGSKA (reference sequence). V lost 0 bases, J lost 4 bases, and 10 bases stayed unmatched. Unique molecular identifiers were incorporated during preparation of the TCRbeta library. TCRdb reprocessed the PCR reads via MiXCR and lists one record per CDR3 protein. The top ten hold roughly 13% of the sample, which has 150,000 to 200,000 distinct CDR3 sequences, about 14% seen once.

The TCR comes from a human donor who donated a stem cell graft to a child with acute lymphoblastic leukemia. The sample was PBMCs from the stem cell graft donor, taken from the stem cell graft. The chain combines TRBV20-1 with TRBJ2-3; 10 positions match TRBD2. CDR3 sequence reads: CSARDSSGRAIADTQYF. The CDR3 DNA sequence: TGCAGTGCTAGAGATTCCAGCGGGAGGGCCATAGCAGATACGCAGTATTTT.